The sample holds many counts of the clone carrying this TCR beta chain. The antigen remains unidentified. Trimming stripped 0 bases from V and 2 bases from J, with 12 bases between. Germline loops: CDR1 SGHKS, CDR2 YYEKEE (reference sequence). The CDR3 covers 15 residues. The sample belongs to a study of CD8 T cells in ankylosing spondylitis. Libraries for TCR beta were made by quantitative 5'-RACE with molecular barcodes. TCRdb independently ran MiXCR on the 5' RACE reads; one entry per CDR3 protein. The sample contains some 52,000 distinct CDR3 sequences, 7.4% of which appear only once. The study's findings and limits: Apparently characteristic of ankylosing spondylitis blood was a TCR beta motif (roughly eight highly homologous variants).

Sequencing input: blood, either unsorted or a sorted T cell fraction (not recorded which). This rearrangement joins TRBV5-5 to TRBJ2-7; D remains unclear. The sequence came from a female donor with ankylosing spondylitis or in good health (not recorded which). CDR3 protein: CASSLEGIPPYEQYF. The CDR3 DNA follows: TGTGCCAGCAGCTTGGAGGGAATACCCCCCTACGAGCAGTACTTC.